Below, 15 T cell receptor beta chains from the same sample are listed, as sequenced in a study of control samples from healthy donors and cancer patients. Profiling relied on immunoSEQ multiplex PCR, and the TCRdb table lists in-frame clones only, not all of them. The sample holds 40,000 to 60,000 clones, almost 90% seen once. The sequencing input was PBMCs. The receptor source for this set is a man aged 45-60 years with head and neck cancer.

The J gene is TRBJ1-2, the V gene TRBV6-5; D is undetermined. V lost 6 bases and J lost 8, with 22 bases in between. The CDR3 loop spans 15 amino acids. Germline V gives CDR1 MNHEY, CDR2 SVGAGI. The CDR3 protein is CASRTKGIWAWGYTF. DNA of the CDR3: TGTGCCAGCAGGACCAAGGGTATTTGGGCCTGGGGCTACACCTTC.

Note on this clone: At one of its ends the junction is not consistent with the germline gene, which may arise from a read error. The rearrangement joins TRBV7-2 to TRBJ2-7; 11 bases align to TRBD2. CDR1 and CDR2 (germline): SGHTA, FQGNSA. This CDR3 has 14 amino acids. The CDR3 DNA sequence: TGTGCCAGCAGCCTAGCGGGGGGCTGGTACGAGCAGTACTTC. It is translated as CASSLAGGWYEQYF.

The chain is built from TRBV5-1 and TRBJ1-4; 7 nucleotides agree with TRBD1. Trimming took 0 bases from V and 10 from J; bases not matched to a gene: 6. Per germline, CDR1 SGHRS and CDR2 YFSETQ. CDR3 length equals 14 residues. The CDR3 here is CASSLEAGGIKLFF. The CDR3 region has the DNA TGCGCCAGCAGCTTGGAGGCAGGGGGTATAAAACTGTTTTTT.

In DNA form, the CDR3 reads TGTGCCAGCAGAAGGGTGGGCTCTGGGGCCAACGTCCTGACTTTC. This encodes CASRRVGSGANVLTF. The chain uses TRBV3-1 (or the pseudogene TRBV3-2) and TRBJ2-6; D remains unclear. The germline gives CDR1 LGHDT, CDR2 YNNKEL (reference sequence). The germline V and J ends were trimmed by 6 bases and 0 bases, with 9 bases remaining between them. The CDR3 has 15 amino acids.

The CDR3 sequence: CASSLNPGQETQYF. CDR3 nucleotide sequence: TGTGCCAGCAGCTTGAACCCGGGGCAGGAGACCCAGTACTTC. The chain links TRBV7-7 to TRBJ2-5; D tentatively fits TRBD1 or TRBD2 (5 bases each). Trimming removed 3 bases from V and 5 bases from J, with 13 bases in between. Germline V CDR1 and CDR2: SSHAT, FNYEAQ (reference sequence). The CDR3 loop spans 14 amino acids.

The rearrangement joins TRBV7-2 to TRBJ2-3; 10 nucleotides match TRBD2. With V trimmed by 1 base and J by 0 bases, 4 bases remained unmatched. CDR1 is SGHTA and CDR2 is FQGNSA in the germline V gene. The CDR3 runs to 17 residues. CDR3 residues: CASSLEASGGSTDTQYF. The CDR3, as DNA: TGTGCCAGCAGCTTAGAGGCTAGCGGGGGAAGCACAGATACGCAGTATTTT.

The chain uses TRBV7-9 and TRBJ2-1; 8 bases agree with TRBD1. This CDR3 contains 15 residues. V shed 5 bases, J shed 4 bases, and the junction held 7 bases outside the gene matches. Germline V gene data show CDR1 as SEHNR and CDR2 as FQNEAQ (reference sequence). DNA of the CDR3: TGTGCCAGCAGCCAACCGGGACAGGTATACAATGAGCAGTTCTTC. This translates into CASSQPGQVYNEQFF.

The V gene is TRBV9, the J gene TRBJ2-3; 7 bases align to TRBD1. V lost 0 bases and J lost 2; bases outside the gene matches: 9. Germline V gene sequence: CDR1 SGDLS, CDR2 YYNGEE. This CDR3 comprises 17 residues. CDR3 nucleotides: TGTGCCAGCAGCGTAGCTACTAGGGGGCCTTTCACAGATACGCAGTATTTT. This encodes CASSVATRGPFTDTQYF.

This rearrangement joins TRBV30 to TRBJ2-3; TRBD2 matches at 11 bases. Per the germline V gene, CDR1 is GTSNPN and CDR2 is SVGIG (reference sequence). Trimming took 3 bases from V and 6 from J; bases not matched to a gene: 11. CDR3 length: 16 residues. CDR3 nucleotides: TGTGCCTGGAGGGATTATAGCGGGAGGGCCCCCGATACGCAGTATTTT. Its protein is CAWRDYSGRAPDTQYF.

The chain carries TRBV2 and TRBJ2-7, with 7 bases identical to TRBD1. The CDR3 length is 14 residues. Germline V gives CDR1 SNHLY, CDR2 FYNNEI. The V gene end was trimmed by 8 bases and the J gene end by 3 bases; junction bases not matched to a gene: 10. CDR3 in amino acids: CASVTSGQYYEQYF. CDR3 coding DNA: TGTGCCAGCGTGACTTCGGGACAGTACTACGAGCAGTACTTC.

The genes are TRBV11-2 and TRBJ2-1; 7 nucleotides line up with TRBD1. Trimming removed 5 bases from V and 6 bases from J; junction bases left unmatched: 7. From germline, CDR1 is SGHAT and CDR2 FQNNGV. CDR3 length: 14 amino acids. For the CDR3, the DNA is TGTGCCAGCAGCCGTATTGGACAGGCCAATGAGCAGTTCTTC. It codes for CASSRIGQANEQFF.

This chain links TRBV13 with TRBJ2-1, with TRBD2 matching over 8 bases. Unmatched junction bases numbered 21, after V lost 5 bases and J lost 9 bases. Per the germline V gene, CDR1 is PRHDT and CDR2 is FYEKMQ (reference sequence). This CDR3 contains 18 residues. The CDR3 sequence is CASSPSGWVSGISSEQFF. In DNA form, the CDR3 reads TGTGCCAGCAGCCCTTCCGGGTGGGTTAGCGGGATTAGCAGTGAGCAGTTCTTC.

J is TRBJ2-3 and V is TRBV18, with 8 bases aligning to TRBD2. Germline V gene sequence: CDR1 KGHSH, CDR2 LQKENI. This CDR3 comprises 15 residues. V lost 1 base, J lost 3 bases, and 3 bases stayed unmatched. The CDR3 loop is CASSPLAGTTDTQYF. The DNA for the CDR3 is TGTGCCAGCTCACCACTAGCGGGGACGACAGATACGCAGTATTTT.

This chain joins TRBV4-1 and TRBJ2-5, with 9 bases identical to TRBD1. Germline V lookup: CDR1 MGHRA, CDR2 YSYEKL. V lost 4 bases and J lost 1; bases outside the gene matches: 19. The CDR3 has 20 residues. The CDR3 sequence is CASSRRDRAGGAGPQETQYF. The DNA for the CDR3 is TGCGCCAGCAGCCGCCGGGACAGGGCTGGGGGGGCCGGGCCCCAAGAGACCCAGTACTTC.

The V call is TRBV2, the J call TRBJ2-7; maybe TRBD2 (5 bases). V was trimmed by 7 bases and J by 0 bases, leaving 10 bases between them. Germline V CDR1 and CDR2: SNHLY, FYNNEI. The CDR3 has 13 residues. The CDR3 loop reads CASIPGNSYEQYF. Written as DNA, the CDR3 is TGTGCCAGCATACCCGGGAACTCCTACGAGCAGTACTTC. Full variable domain (missing parts from reference TRBV2 and TRBJ2-7): EPEVTQTPSHQVTQMGQEVILRCVPISNHLYFYWYRQILGQKVEFLVSFYNNEISEKSEIFDDQFSVERPDGSNFTLKIRSTKLEDSAMYFCASIPGNSYEQYFGPGTRLTVT.